One and the same sample provided the 29 T cell receptor beta chains below, sequenced in a study of T cell repertoires in cytomegalovirus infection. These receptors lack a known antigen. One entry per CDR3 protein results from TCRdb running MiXCR on the reads. The sample lists roughly 49,000 distinct CDR3 sequences, 20% occurring once. Sequenced: PBMCs, sequenced either directly or after in vitro stimulation (not recorded which). The receptors were sampled from a human donor in good health (CMV status not recorded). Some clones in this sample may be carry-over from other donors' samples.

At least ten counts were recorded for this clonotype. V usage is TRBV11-2 and J usage is TRBJ1-4; D gene uncertain. The CDR3 contains 14 residues. The V gene lost 0 bases and the J gene lost 3 bases, with 5 bases spanning the gap. Germline V gene sequence: CDR1 SGHAT, CDR2 FQNNGV. This CDR3 is CASSLEGANEKLFF. CDR3 in DNA: TGTGCCAGCAGCTTAGAGGGTGCTAATGAAAAACTGTTTTTT.

The chain has TRBV6-2 or TRBV6-3 and TRBJ2-7; TRBD2 might be the D (6 bases). The CDR3 has 12 residues. Trimming removed 8 bases at V and 6 bases at J, with 14 bases between. CDR1 is MNHEY and CDR2 is SVGEGT in the germline V gene. The CDR3 bases are TGTGCCAGCCCTTCGGAGGGCACCGAGCAGTACTTC. It translates to CASPSEGTEQYF.

This clonotype was observed many times. The V gene is TRBV7-9, the J gene TRBJ1-4; the D is unclear. Germline CDR1 and CDR2: SEHNR and FQNEAQ (reference sequence). The CDR3 totals 14 residues. V dropped 3 bases and J dropped 8 bases, with 13 bases sitting between them. CDR3 sequence: CASSFTVGGEKLFF. For the CDR3, the DNA is TGTGCCAGCAGCTTTACAGTAGGAGGCGAAAAACTGTTTTTT.

This clonotype was detected ten times or more. V and J are TRBV7-2 and TRBJ2-1; D possibly corresponds to TRBD1 (5 bases). This CDR3 is 14 amino acids long. Deletions cut 5 bases from V and 3 bases from J, with 11 bases between. CDR1 and CDR2 from the germline V gene are SGHTA and FQGNSA. In DNA, the CDR3 is TGTGCCAGCAGCCTAGGACACGTCTACAATGAGCAGTTCTTC. Its protein product is CASSLGHVYNEQFF.

The chain couples TRBV2 to TRBJ2-3; TRBD1 might be the D (6 bases). The CDR3 runs 16 residues. Germline lookup yields CDR1 SNHLY and CDR2 FYNNEI. The V and J ends lost 6 bases and 4 bases respectively, with 20 bases between them. The CDR3 loop reads CASRDPRGGSPDTQYF. The CDR3 DNA reads as TGTGCCAGCAGGGACCCACGAGGGGGTTCGCCAGATACGCAGTATTTT.

To note about this clonotype: The germline gene is not matched at one end of the junction; a read error may be the cause. The chain employs TRBV4-1 and TRBJ2-5; 11 bases match TRBD2. The CDR3 is 20 amino acids. Germline assignment: CDR1 MGHRA and CDR2 YSYEKL. CDR3 sequence reads: CASSQDLGLAGGVREETQYF. The CDR3 coding sequence is TGTGCCAGCAGCCAAGACCTTGGGCTAGCGGGGGGCGTCCGGGAGGAGACCCAGTACTTC.

This clonotype was found a few times. V is TRBV7-2 and J is TRBJ2-2, with 11 bases that match TRBD2. Germline trimming cut 5 bases from V and 0 bases from J; bases unmatched to any gene: 2. CDR3 length: 16 residues. CDR1 is SGHTA and CDR2 is FQGNSA in the germline V gene. The CDR3 protein is CASSPTSGTNTGELFF. Written as DNA, the CDR3 is TGTGCCAGCAGCCCGACTAGCGGGACGAACACCGGGGAGCTGTTTTTT.

The J gene is TRBJ1-5, the V gene TRBV20-1, with a possible D match to TRBD1 (5 bases). V shed 1 base and J shed 0 bases, with 7 bases lying between them. From germline, CDR1 is DFQATT and CDR2 SNEGSKA (reference sequence). The CDR3 loop spans 14 amino acids. CDR3 region: CSARGGNSNQPQHF. In DNA form, the CDR3 reads TGCAGTGCTAGAGGGGGGAATAGCAATCAGCCCCAGCATTTT.

The chain joins TRBV7-2 to TRBJ2-7; 9 bases match TRBD2. In germline, CDR1 is SGHTA, CDR2 FQGNSA. The CDR3 consists of 17 residues. Trimming at V came to 4 bases and at J to 2 bases, leaving 12 bases not matched to a gene. The CDR3 reads CASSSFLAGRGAYEQYF. The CDR3 DNA follows: TGTGCCAGCAGCTCGTTCCTAGCGGGGAGAGGTGCCTACGAGCAGTACTTC.

V and J are TRBV11-2 and TRBJ1-4; the match to TRBD1 covers 7 bases. Trimming at V came to 2 bases and at J to 0 bases, leaving 6 bases not matched to a gene. Germline values: CDR1 SGHAT, CDR2 FQNNGV. The CDR3 is 17 amino acids. In DNA, the CDR3 is TGTGCCAGCAGCTTACCCGGCAGGGGGGCAACTAATGAAAAACTGTTTTTT. Its translation is CASSLPGRGATNEKLFF.

Concerning this clonotype itself: Here the CDR3 omits its conserved ending phenylalanine or tryptophan, so a read error is the likely source. The rearrangement uses TRBV7-2 and TRBJ2-5; TRBD2 agrees at 10 bases. Trimming took 2 bases from V and 5 from J; bases not matched to a gene: 11. This CDR3 region has 17 residues. In germline, CDR1 is SGHTA, CDR2 FQGNSA. Here the CDR3 reads CASSLRRAGGPGETQYL. CDR3 in DNA: TGTGCCAGCAGCTTAAGACGAGCGGGGGGGCCGGGGGAGACCCAGTACCTC.

This clonotype appeared many times. Germline and junction disagree at one end, which may indicate a read error. The V gene is TRBV12-3 or TRBV12-4, the J gene TRBJ1-1, with D possibly matching TRBD1 (5 bases). The CDR3 contains 10 residues. As DNA, the CDR3 is TGTGCCAGCAGGTTTGACGGGACCCACTTT. Amino acid sequence: CASRFDGTHF.

This clonotype was detected a few times. The chain combines TRBV5-4 with TRBJ2-7, with D uncertain. Germline lookup yields CDR1 SGHNT and CDR2 YYREEE (reference sequence). The CDR3 contains 14 residues. V was cut by 0 bases and J by 7 bases, with 14 bases left in between. The CDR3: CASSLERASKEQYF. DNA for the CDR3: TGTGCCAGCAGCTTGGAACGGGCCTCTAAAGAGCAGTACTTC. Supplemented by reference TRBV5-4 and TRBJ2-7, the full variable domain reads ETGVTQSPTHLIKTRGQQVTLRCSSQSGHNTVSWYQQALGQGPQFIFQYYREEENGRGNFPPRFSGLQFPNYSSELNVNALELDDSALYLCASSLERASKEQYFGPGTRLTVT.

The rearrangement uses TRBV7-2 and TRBJ1-2; D call uncertain. CDR1 is SGHTA and CDR2 is FQGNSA in the germline V gene. The CDR3 is 12 amino acids. V was cut by 1 base and J by 4 bases, with 4 bases left in between. The CDR3 sequence is CASSLDLYGYTF. For the CDR3, the DNA is TGTGCCAGCAGCTTAGATCTCTATGGCTACACCTTC.

The table lists this clonotype with a few counts. This chain uses TRBV12-5 with TRBJ1-6, with D maybe TRBD1 (5 bases). This CDR3 has 14 amino acids. V was pared by 6 bases and J by 6 bases, with 12 bases between. Germline CDR1 is LGHNT and CDR2 is FRNRAP. CDR3 in amino acids: CASGAGTGNSPLHF. CDR3 nucleotides: TGTGCTAGTGGCGCCGGGACGGGTAATTCACCCCTCCACTTT.

This clonotype was found many times. The chain employs TRBV7-2 and TRBJ2-3, with 10 positions matching TRBD2. This CDR3 spans 20 amino acids. With V trimmed by 5 bases and J by 3 bases, 20 bases remained unmatched. CDR1 SGHTA and CDR2 FQGNSA come from the germline V gene. The chain's CDR3 is CASSVGVGILAGEATDTQYF. In DNA, the CDR3 is TGTGCCAGCAGCGTAGGCGTAGGGATCCTAGCGGGAGAGGCTACAGATACGCAGTATTTT.

This clonotype was counted at least ten times. This chain uses TRBV7-2 with TRBJ1-1; D is unclear. The CDR3 covers 14 residues. The germline V gene encodes CDR1 SGHTA and CDR2 FQGNSA. V lost 4 bases to trimming and J lost 7 bases, with 16 bases between them. The CDR3, as DNA: TGTGCCAGCAGCTCAAGGGAGGGCGATCGTGAAGCTTTCTTT. Amino acid sequence: CASSSREGDREAFF. The full variable domain, in which reference TRBV7-2 and TRBJ1-1 provide the parts outside the CDR3, is GAGVSQSPSNKVTEKGKDVELRCDPISGHTALYWYRQSLGQGLEFLIYFQGNSAPDKSGLPSDRFSAERTGGSVSTLTIQRTQQEDSAVYLCASSSREGDREAFFGQGTRLTVV.

The rearrangement joins TRBV7-6 to TRBJ2-7; 9 bases match TRBD1. The CDR3 has 14 amino acids. The junction had 5 bases not matched to a gene; V was cut back by 5 bases and J by 3 bases. Germline V lookup: CDR1 SGHVS, CDR2 FNYEAQ. CDR3 sequence: CASSPGQGRYEQYF. CDR3 sequence (DNA): TGTGCCAGCAGCCCTGGACAGGGGCGCTACGAGCAGTACTTC.

This clonotype showed up just a few times. The CDR3 nucleotides are TGTGCCAGCTCACCGACTAGCAAGGTCTTCAATGAGCAGTTCTTC. Its translation: CASSPTSKVFNEQFF. J is TRBJ2-1 and V is TRBV18, with TRBD2 matching 7 bases. This CDR3 has 15 residues. V dropped 3 bases and J dropped 6; count of bases not matched to a gene: 8. Germline V gene sequence: CDR1 KGHSH, CDR2 LQKENI.

The rearrangement joins TRBV20-1 to TRBJ1-5, with 8 bases lining up with TRBD1. The CDR3 totals 16 residues. Per the germline V gene, CDR1 is DFQATT and CDR2 is SNEGSKA (reference sequence). V shed 0 bases, J shed 7 bases, and the junction held 11 bases outside the gene matches. The CDR3 DNA follows: TGCAGTGCTAGAGATTTAGGACAGGGTTTCTTCCAGCCCCAGCATTTT. Its translation is CSARDLGQGFFQPQHF.

This clonotype appeared a few times. The chain has TRBV7-9 and TRBJ2-6; D unresolved. V was clipped by 5 bases and J by 2 bases, with 7 bases between them. The germline V gene encodes CDR1 SEHNR and CDR2 FQNEAQ (reference sequence). This CDR3 has 14 amino acids. CDR3 amino acids: CASSPFPGANVLTF. CDR3 sequence (DNA): TGTGCCAGCAGCCCCTTTCCTGGGGCCAACGTCCTGACTTTC.

This rearrangement joins TRBV4-2 to TRBJ2-7, with 9 bases that match TRBD1. Trimming took 0 bases from V and 5 from J; bases not matched to a gene: 14. The CDR3 extends over 18 amino acids. The germline V gene has CDR1 LGHNA and CDR2 YNFKEQ. The CDR3 region has the DNA TGTGCCAGCAGCCAAGATGTCCCCGGAAGGGACAGGGACCACGAGCAGTACTTC. It translates to CASSQDVPGRDRDHEQYF.

This clonotype was detected only a few times. The chain employs TRBV6-6 and TRBJ1-2, with D maybe TRBD1 (5 bases). Trimming shortened V by 10 bases and J by 5 bases, and 17 bases separated the two germline ends. Germline CDR1 reads MNHNY; CDR2 reads SVGAGI (reference sequence). CDR3 length: 13 residues. The CDR3 region is CAIYEVGRYGYTF. The CDR3 nucleotides are TGTGCCATCTATGAAGTGGGACGTTATGGCTACACCTTC.

The genes are TRBV7-4 and TRBJ2-3; D remains ambiguous. The CDR3 is 15 amino acids. V shed 7 bases and J shed 4 bases, with 18 bases lying between them. Germline V gene sequence: CDR1 SGHVT, CDR2 SQSDAQ. The CDR3 loop reads CASNPPGSFPDTQYF. As DNA, the CDR3 is TGTGCCAGCAACCCCCCCGGGTCTTTTCCAGATACGCAGTATTTT.

This clonotype was seen many times. The chain joins TRBV5-4 to TRBJ1-2; D may be TRBD1 (6 bases). V lost 6 bases and J lost 4, with 19 bases in between. The CDR3 covers 15 residues. CDR1 is SGHNT and CDR2 is YYREEE in the germline V gene (reference sequence). CDR3 amino acids: CASTLRQGLSYGYTF. The CDR3 DNA sequence: TGTGCCAGCACCCTGCGTCAGGGGCTTAGCTATGGCTACACCTTC.

This clonotype was seen many times. The chain carries TRBV5-4 and TRBJ2-7, with D possibly called TRBD1 or TRBD2 (5 bases each). CDR1 and CDR2 from the germline V gene are SGHNT and YYREEE (reference sequence). The CDR3 spans 15 residues. The V gene lost 4 bases and the J gene lost 5 bases, with 19 bases spanning the gap. The CDR3 DNA is TGTGCCAGCAGCCTTTCCGGGACGGATGAGGACGAGCAGTACTTC. Translated, it gives CASSLSGTDEDEQYF.

The chain carries TRBV20-1 and TRBJ2-7; D is possibly TRBD1 or TRBD2 (5 bases each). CDR3 length equals 16 residues. The V gene lost 3 bases and the J gene lost 1 base, with 19 bases spanning the gap. The germline CDR1 and CDR2 sequences are DFQATT and SNEGSKA (reference sequence). The CDR3 is CSASTQGARSSYEQYF. CDR3 in DNA: TGCAGTGCTAGTACCCAGGGAGCCCGGTCTTCCTACGAGCAGTACTTC.

This clonotype has just a few counts. V is TRBV6-2 or TRBV6-3 and J is TRBJ2-3, with D perhaps matching TRBD1 (5 bases). Trimming cost V 0 bases and J 6 bases, with 16 bases left between them. The germline V gene has CDR1 MNHEY and CDR2 SVGEGT. This CDR3 comprises 16 residues. The CDR3 is CASSYSTGKNLDTQYF. The CDR3 region has the DNA TGTGCCAGCAGTTACTCAACAGGAAAAAACCTGGATACGCAGTATTTT.

CDR3 region: CATSRDLGYEQYF. CDR3 DNA sequence: TGTGCCACCAGCAGAGATTTAGGCTACGAGCAGTACTTC. The V call is TRBV15, the J call TRBJ2-7; D gene ambiguous. Trimming removed 0 bases from V and 3 bases from J, with 6 bases in between. The CDR3 runs 13 residues. Germline CDR1 is LNHNV and CDR2 is YYDKDF (reference sequence). The variable domain in full, completed from reference TRBV15 and TRBJ2-7, reads DAMVIQNPRYQVTQFGKPVTLSCSQTLNHNVMYWYQQKSSQAPKLLFHYYDKDFNNEADTPDNFQSRRPNTSFCFLDIRSPGLGDTAMYLCATSRDLGYEQYFGPGTRLTVT.